Presented here are 16 T cell receptor beta chains from one specimen sequenced in a study of neurological immune-mediated disorders (dated by TCRdb to about 2019). Library preparation used 5' RACE. Instrument on record: Illumina HiSeq 2500. In-frame beta chains were kept once TCRdb had trimmed the public reads at Q25 with fastp and called clones with MiXCR. Each CDR3 protein appears once, grouped with its most common genes and DNA. This sample holds roughly 62,000 distinct CDR3 sequences; 2.5% were observed only once. Around 3% of the sample rests with the top ten. Sample: PBMCs. The receptor source for this set is a man over 45 with multiple sclerosis.

This clonotype has a count of ten or more. This rearrangement joins TRBV6-2 or TRBV6-3 to TRBJ2-1, with TRBD2 as a possible D gene (7 bases). The CDR3 contains 14 residues. Trimming shortened V by 5 bases and J by 8 bases, and 16 bases separated the two germline ends. Germline values: CDR1 MNHEY, CDR2 SVGEGT. DNA of the CDR3: TGTGCCAGCAGTAACCGGGGGGCTCCGGATGAGCAGTTCTTC. Translation gives CASSNRGAPDEQFF.

This clonotype was counted ten times or more. V is TRBV6-5 and J is TRBJ1-5; D might be TRBD1 (5 bases). The ends were cut back, 5 bases at V and 6 bases at J, with 14 bases in the middle. The CDR3 totals 14 residues. Germline lookup yields CDR1 MNHEY and CDR2 SVGAGI. This CDR3 reads CASSEWGSGQPQHF. The CDR3, as DNA: TGTGCCAGCAGTGAATGGGGGAGCGGTCAGCCCCAGCATTTT.

This clonotype showed up many times. This sequence joins TRBV3-1 and TRBJ1-4; 9 nucleotides match TRBD1. The length of the CDR3 is 16 residues. Trimming at V came to 0 bases and at J to 10 bases, leaving 9 bases not matched to a gene. Per germline, CDR1 LGHDT and CDR2 YNNKEL (reference sequence). The CDR3 here is CASSQEPQGAKGKLFF. Here the CDR3 DNA reads TGTGCCAGCAGCCAAGAGCCACAGGGGGCGAAGGGAAAACTGTTTTTT.

V is TRBV20-1 and J is TRBJ1-2, with D perhaps matching TRBD1 (6 bases). V gave up 6 bases and J gave up 4 bases, with 18 bases separating them. CDR1 is DFQATT, CDR2 SNEGSKA, per germline (reference sequence). The CDR3 loop spans 14 amino acids. The CDR3 sequence: CSAPGAAGGYGYTF. The CDR3 DNA reads as TGCAGTGCCCCAGGGGCAGCCGGCGGCTATGGCTACACCTTC.

The table lists this clonotype with many counts. This chain links TRBV20-1 with TRBJ2-7, with 7 bases aligning to TRBD2. Germline V CDR1 and CDR2: DFQATT, SNEGSKA (reference sequence). The CDR3 loop spans 12 amino acids. Here the CDR3 reads CSAGAGEDEQYF. The CDR3 bases are TGCAGCGCCGGGGCGGGGGAGGACGAGCAGTACTTC.

This clonotype was picked up many times. CDR3: CASSLWENSPLHF. As DNA, the CDR3 is TGTGCCAGCAGTTTATGGGAGAATTCACCCCTCCACTTT. This chain uses TRBV27 with TRBJ1-6; D not certain. This CDR3 is built from 13 residues. The germline CDR1 and CDR2 sequences are MNHEY and SMNVEV (reference sequence). Trimming shortened V by 1 base and J by 7 bases, and 5 bases separated the two germline ends.

This clonotype has at least ten counts. The chain recombines TRBV6-1 with TRBJ2-3, with 9 bases lining up with TRBD1. J gave up 4 bases and V 8 bases, and 7 bases lay outside the gene matches. The germline V gene has CDR1 MNHNS and CDR2 SASEGT. This CDR3 has 14 amino acids. This chain's CDR3 is CASRDRVHPDTQYF. DNA for the CDR3: TGTGCCAGCCGGGACAGGGTTCACCCAGATACGCAGTATTTT.

This clonotype was seen repeatedly, ten times or more. The CDR3 region has the DNA TGCAGTGCTACCAGGGTCAACACCGGGGAGCTGTTTTTT. This encodes CSATRVNTGELFF. This sequence joins TRBV20-1 and TRBJ2-2, with D possibly TRBD1 on 5 matching bases. This CDR3 has 13 residues. V was pared by 4 bases and J by 2 bases, with 8 bases between. CDR1 is DFQATT and CDR2 is SNEGSKA in the germline V gene (reference sequence).

This clonotype was observed at least ten times. The rearrangement uses TRBV5-5 and TRBJ2-7, with a tentative D call TRBD1 (6 bases). Germline CDR1 SGHKS, CDR2 YYEKEE (reference sequence). V was shortened by 4 bases and J by 6 bases, with 17 bases between the two germline ends. The CDR3 spans 14 residues. The DNA of the CDR3 is TGTGCCAGCAGCCATACCACAGGGCGGGTCGAGCAGTACTTC. It codes for CASSHTTGRVEQYF.

Note on this clonotype: A much larger clone sits a single nucleotide away, making a read error possible. This chain uses TRBV6-6 with TRBJ2-2; no definite D call. Per the germline V gene, CDR1 is MNHNY and CDR2 is SVGAGI (reference sequence). The length of the CDR3 is 11 residues. CDR3: CVVKGPGELFF. The CDR3 DNA reads as TGTGTAGTCAAGGGCCCCGGGGAGCTGTTTTTT.

This clonotype was picked up many times. CDR3 bases: TGTGCCAGCAGCATCCCGCGTGGGCGCGACAATCAGCCCCAGCATTTT. Its protein product is CASSIPRGRDNQPQHF. V usage is TRBV9 and J usage is TRBJ1-5; no clear D gene. The CDR3 is 16 amino acids. Trimming cost V 4 bases and J 3 bases, with 17 bases left between them. The germline V gene has CDR1 SGDLS and CDR2 YYNGEE.

This clonotype was counted at least ten times. The V gene is TRBV28, the J gene TRBJ1-1; 7 positions agree with TRBD1. Germline assignment: CDR1 MDHEN and CDR2 SYDVKM. J was trimmed by 3 bases and V by 3 bases; bases with no gene match: 1. The CDR3 covers 13 residues. The CDR3 sequence: CASSFTGDTEAFF. The CDR3 DNA reads as TGTGCCAGCAGTTTCACAGGGGACACTGAAGCTTTCTTT.

The chain combines TRBV10-2 with TRBJ2-1, with 11 bases matching TRBD2. The V and J ends lost 8 bases and 7 bases, in that order; junction bases with no gene match: 7. The CDR3 is made up of 14 amino acids. Germline CDR1 and CDR2: WSHSY and SAAADI. The CDR3 bases are TGCGCCAGCGCGACTAGCGGGGACCCAAATGAGCAGTTCTTC. It is translated as CASATSGDPNEQFF.

There are many counts of this clonotype. This chain uses TRBV2 with TRBJ2-1; maybe TRBD2 (6 bases). The germline V and J ends were trimmed by 4 bases and 4 bases, with 11 bases remaining between them. Germline-derived CDR1 and CDR2 are SNHLY and FYNNEI. This CDR3 is built from 14 residues. CDR3 bases: TGTGCCAGCAGTGTTCAGCGGGCATACAATGAGCAGTTCTTC. Encoded protein: CASSVQRAYNEQFF.

This clonotype was counted at least ten times. The chain couples TRBV20-1 to TRBJ1-1, with a tentative D call TRBD1 (6 bases). Germline CDR1 DFQATT, CDR2 SNEGSKA (reference sequence). This CDR3 contains 14 residues. The V and J ends lost 5 bases and 2 bases respectively, with 15 bases between them. CDR3 nucleotides: TGCAGTGCTTCATACCTCAGGGGAAACACTGAAGCTTTCTTT. It yields the protein CSASYLRGNTEAFF.

Many counts were recorded for this clonotype. The chain employs TRBV5-1 and TRBJ1-4; no clear D. The CDR3 has 14 residues. CDR1 is SGHRS and CDR2 is YFSETQ in the germline V gene. V dropped 0 bases and J dropped 9 bases, with 12 bases sitting between them. CDR3 nucleotide sequence: TGCGCCAGCAGCTTGGAAGCGGCCAGTAAAAAACTGTTTTTT. It is translated as CASSLEAASKKLFF.